The 8 T cell receptor beta chains presented below share a single source sample, sequenced in a study of molecular identifiers for immune sequencing clone quantification. From the PCR reads, TCRdb called clonotypes with MiXCR, one entry per CDR3 protein. In the table there are about 510,000 distinct CDR3 sequences, around 23% of which are singletons. The sequenced sample was naive CD8+ T cells from blood, with Jurkat cell RNA spiked in. The subset here: FACS-sorted CD8+CD4-CCR7+CD45RA+ naive T cells. Every receptor here comes from a human donor in good health. Some libraries in this study had Jurkat cell RNA spiked in.

Many counts were recorded for this clonotype. The chain couples TRBV15 to TRBJ2-3, with a possible D match to TRBD2 (6 bases). The V gene lost 3 bases and the J gene lost 0 bases, with 13 bases spanning the gap. The length of the CDR3 is 16 residues. Germline lookup yields CDR1 LNHNV and CDR2 YYDKDF (reference sequence). The CDR3 region is CATSRSLASSTDTQYF. The CDR3 DNA reads as TGTGCCACCAGCAGGTCTCTAGCGTCGAGCACAGATACGCAGTATTTT.

This clonotype came up a few times. V is TRBV6-6 and J is TRBJ2-2; D not certain. V lost 0 bases to trimming and J lost 0 bases, with 5 bases between them. Looked up from germline, CDR1 is MNHNY and CDR2 is SVGAGI (reference sequence). The CDR3 contains 15 residues. CDR3 in DNA: TGTGCCAGCAGTTACTCGACACCGAACACCGGGGAGCTGTTTTTT. This encodes CASSYSTPNTGELFF.

In this sample, this clonotype turned up many times. The chain links TRBV29-1 to TRBJ2-7; the match to TRBD1 covers 12 bases. Trimming at V came to 4 bases and at J to 6 bases, leaving 4 bases not matched to a gene. Germline CDR1 and CDR2: SQVTM and ANQGSEA. CDR3 size: 13 residues. CDR3 amino acids: CSVVGQGASEQYF. CDR3 DNA: TGCAGCGTTGTGGGACAGGGGGCTTCCGAGCAGTACTTC.

This clonotype was seen a handful of times. The chain couples TRBV12-3 or TRBV12-4 to TRBJ1-1; D not resolved. Trimming shortened V by 5 bases and J by 4 bases, and 14 bases separated the two germline ends. CDR3 length: 14 amino acids. The CDR3 sequence: CASSTAWSGTEAFF. For the CDR3, the DNA is TGTGCCAGCAGTACAGCCTGGTCCGGCACTGAAGCTTTCTTT.

The chain joins TRBV6-4 to TRBJ2-3; 9 bases map to TRBD2. V trimming: 3 bases; J trimming: 4 bases; junction bases outside the gene matches: 8. Germline CDR1 and CDR2: MRHNA and SNTAGT. The CDR3 totals 16 residues. CDR3 DNA: TGTGCCAGCAGTGAGTTTGCGGGAGGGCCCCCAGATACGCAGTATTTT. It specifies CASSEFAGGPPDTQYF.

Note on this clonotype: Possible read error: a much larger clone is one base away. The chain couples TRBV12-3 or TRBV12-4 to TRBJ1-1; 8 bases are a match to TRBD1. The CDR3 totals 11 residues. The V gene end was trimmed by 8 bases and the J gene end by 10 bases; junction bases not matched to a gene: 6. The CDR3 here is CASAATGAAFF. The CDR3 DNA follows: TGTGCCAGCGCCGCGACAGGGGCAGCTTTCTTT.

Concerning this clonotype itself: A clone one base away is much larger, so this may be a read error. The V call is TRBV12-3 or TRBV12-4, the J call TRBJ1-1; the D is unclear. V was cut by 2 bases and J by 4 bases, with 14 bases left in between. The CDR3 runs 15 residues. CDR3 residues: CASSLLWGSGTEAFF. DNA of the CDR3: TGTGCCAGCAGTTTATTGTGGGGATCGGGCACTGAAGCTTTCTTT.

This clonotype was observed a few times. The V gene is TRBV6-5, the J gene TRBJ2-7, with 7 bases matching TRBD1. The CDR3 sequence is 12 residues long. After removal of 6 bases from V and 5 bases from J, the junction contained 4 bases not matched to a gene. Germline CDR1 is MNHEY and CDR2 is SVGAGI. CDR3: CASRTGENEQYF. The CDR3 coding sequence is TGTGCCAGCAGAACAGGGGAGAACGAGCAGTACTTC.